Listed below are T cell receptor beta chains from one sample, sequenced in a study of T cell repertoires in cytomegalovirus infection. TCRdb reanalysed the reads using MiXCR and keeps one entry per CDR3 protein. The data show fewer than 1,000,000 distinct CDR3 sequences, more than 25% seen once. These receptors have no known antigen. The sequenced sample was cultured CD8+ T cells from PBMCs, obtained from culture after CMV antigen stimulation. The receptors come from a human donor in good health (CMV status not recorded). Some clones in this sample may be carry-over from other donors' samples. Both conserved end residues are part of each CDR3. Fields, in order: V gene, CDR3 protein.

TRBV7-9	CASSQWTSGGQETQYF
TRBV6-6	CASTWGQGNTEAFF
TRBV5-1	CASTIGGLTDTQYF
TRBV2	CASRTPDGPNYGYTF
TRBV13	CASSVGRDSGNTIYF
TRBV7-9	CASSNLTGVIYEQYF
TRBV6-8	CASSPYGTGTGYTF
TRBV6-5	CASSLGHAGNTIYF
TRBV2	CASSGQVPGELFF
TRBV2	CASMGQGANVLTF
TRBV27	CASTLPDRVNYGYTF
TRBV6-6	CASSVGKGSPLHF
TRBV12-3/TRBV12-4	CASSFLAGADGELFF
TRBV5-6	CASSPGQATYYPFTDTQYF
TRBV5-1	CASSALEGLGSNTGELFF
TRBV6-5	CASREGGTGGFMNTEAFF
TRBV10-3	CATGAPGQGYHEQYF
TRBV19	CASSISGTSPNEQFF
TRBV6-5	CASSPDRVWYEQYF
TRBV7-9	CASSLAFTRDRVKGYTF
TRBV19	CASTTFAGYTF
TRBV7-9	CASSLGSGGPYQETQYF
TRBV5-5	CASSLFREPYNEQFF
TRBV4-1	CASSQAWSRAYLGTGELFF
TRBV6-2/TRBV6-3	CASSYPLREAFF
TRBV10-3	CAIRGASGGRYYEQYF
TRBV7-8	CASSLAASGELTDTQYF
TRBV10-3	CAITPVLANTGELFF
TRBV19	CASLQRAWSNQPQHF
TRBV5-6	CASSLETPNSPLHF
TRBV19	CASSQQKHQETQYF
TRBV14	CASSQEVGWGTDTQYF
TRBV7-9	CVSSLGQGRGEAFF
TRBV19	CASSRDRAGGYTF
TRBV20-1	CSAGGGDFGDTGELFF
TRBV7-2	CASSPPDSYNEQFF
TRBV12-3/TRBV12-4	CVSSLMGLMTDTQYF
TRBV2	CASSESSVQETQYF
TRBV10-2	CASSPLGTLNIQYF
TRBV19	CASGLGGAVNEQYF
TRBV7-2	CASSLGTALTDTQYF
TRBV7-9	CASSSTFTGEKLFF
TRBV7-9	CASSFKGQDTKYGYTF
TRBV6-5	CASSRSSTDTQYF
TRBV6-5	CASSYFLDTEAFF
TRBV4-2	CASNGGNYGYTF